These 28 T cell receptor beta chains were sequenced from one sample in a study of response to subunit inactivated influenza vaccine. TCRdb recomputed calls from the RT-PCR reads with MiXCR, one row per CDR3 protein. The data show roughly 700,000 distinct CDR3 sequences, approximately 15% seen once. The material sequenced was PBMCs from blood, taken 11 to 12 days after vaccination. These TCRs come from a man between 50 and 59 years old who received an inactivated influenza vaccine.

Ten or more counts support this clonotype. V and J are TRBV5-1 and TRBJ2-5; 7 positions match TRBD1. The V segment lost 5 bases and the J segment 2 bases; nucleotides outside the gene matches: 15. The CDR3 extends over 17 amino acids. CDR1 and CDR2 (germline): SGHRS, YFSETQ. The CDR3 DNA reads TGCGCCAGCAGACCAGGCCTCACCGGACAGGCTCAAGAGACCCAGTACTTC. Protein sequence: CASRPGLTGQAQETQYF.

This clonotype was detected many times. The rearrangement joins TRBV28 to TRBJ1-3, with D perhaps TRBD1 (5 bases). The CDR3 sequence is 15 residues long. V lost 5 bases and J 1 base, leaving 12 bases between the germline ends. CDR1 and CDR2 from the germline V gene are MDHEN and SYDVKM. As DNA, the CDR3 is TGTGCCAGCAGTACACGGTGGGGGTCTGGAAACACCATATATTTT. Translated, it gives CASSTRWGSGNTIYF. Using reference TRBV28 and TRBJ1-3 for the parts outside the CDR3, the full variable domain is DVKVTQSSRYLVKRTGEKVFLECVQDMDHENMFWYRQDPGLGLRLIYFSYDVKMKEKGDIPEGYSVSREKKERFSLILESASTNQTSMYLCASSTRWGSGNTIYFGEGSWLTVV.

The V call is TRBV12-3 or TRBV12-4, the J call TRBJ2-2, with D unclear. CDR3 size: 13 residues. V was shortened by 6 bases and J by 4 bases, with 9 bases between the two germline ends. CDR3 coding DNA: TGTGCCAGCAGGGCCTTGGGCACCGGGGAGCTGTTTTTT. This translates into CASRALGTGELFF.

This clonotype turned up a few times. The V gene is TRBV12-3 or TRBV12-4, the J gene TRBJ1-5; weak D call: TRBD1 (5 bases). Trimming took 5 bases from V and 5 from J, leaving 16 bases between them. This CDR3 is 15 amino acids long. As DNA, the CDR3 is TGTGCCAGCAGTCCAGGCGGGGGGGTGCATCAGCCCCAGCATTTT. It encodes CASSPGGGVHQPQHF.

This clonotype was detected a few times. The chain is built from TRBV20-1 and TRBJ2-5; D might be TRBD2 (5 bases). The V gene's germline CDR1 is DFQATT and CDR2 SNEGSKA (reference sequence). Trimming left V 2 bases short and J 3 bases short, with 13 bases between. The CDR3 length is 14 residues. The CDR3 here is CSARMRAVKETQYF. The CDR3 nucleotides are TGCAGTGCTAGAATGCGGGCGGTAAAAGAGACCCAGTACTTC.

This clonotype was detected only a few times. CDR3 residues: CASRGNLLPSEQFF. In DNA form, the CDR3 reads TGTGCCAGCAGGGGGAACCTTCTCCCGAGTGAGCAGTTCTTC. The chain carries TRBV7-8 and TRBJ2-1; no clear D gene. CDR3 length: 14 residues. The V gene's germline CDR1 is SGHVS and CDR2 FQNEAQ. V lost 6 bases and J 9 bases, leaving 18 bases between the germline ends.

This clonotype came up a few times. V usage is TRBV5-1 and J usage is TRBJ2-7; D may be TRBD2 (6 bases). Germline V CDR1 and CDR2: SGHRS, YFSETQ. This CDR3 is 15 amino acids long. V was trimmed by 1 base and J by 4 bases, leaving 15 bases between them. CDR3 nucleotide sequence: TGCGCCAGCAGCTTGTTTAGCGGCAAGGAGTACGAGCAGTACTTC. The encoded protein is CASSLFSGKEYEQYF.

This clonotype appeared many times. The chain is built from TRBV29-1 and TRBJ2-3, with D perhaps TRBD1 or TRBD2 (6 bases each). Germline CDR1 SQVTM, CDR2 ANQGSEA. CDR3 length: 14 amino acids. Deletions cut 4 bases from V and 5 bases from J, with 16 bases between. This chain's CDR3 is CSVAGAGVGDTQYF. The CDR3 DNA is TGCAGCGTTGCGGGGGCCGGGGTCGGAGATACGCAGTATTTT.

In DNA form, the CDR3 reads TGTGCCAGCAGCCTTATAGGGAAGTCAGGCGAGCAGTACTTC. This translates into CASSLIGKSGEQYF. V is TRBV3-1 and J is TRBJ2-7; D gene ambiguous. The germline V gene has CDR1 LGHDT and CDR2 YNNKEL (reference sequence). The CDR3 runs 14 residues. Trimming removed 4 bases at V and 6 bases at J, with 16 bases between.

The chain uses TRBV7-8 and TRBJ2-1; D could derive from TRBD1 or TRBD2 (5 bases each). The germline V gene has CDR1 SGHVS and CDR2 FQNEAQ. CDR3 length: 14 amino acids. V gave up 5 bases and J gave up 10 bases, with 18 bases separating them. The CDR3 spells CASSTRTGGWEQFF. Here the CDR3 DNA reads TGTGCCAGCAGCACCAGGACTGGGGGTTGGGAGCAGTTCTTC.

This clonotype was detected a few times. V gene TRBV7-3 combines with J gene TRBJ2-2; maybe TRBD1 (7 bases). The CDR3 consists of 16 residues. V dropped 0 bases and J dropped 5 bases, with 13 bases sitting between them. CDR1 is SGHTA and CDR2 is FQGTGA in the germline V gene. The CDR3 sequence is CASSLTGGAGTGELFF. CDR3 sequence (DNA): TGTGCCAGCAGCTTAACAGGGGGCGCGGGGACCGGGGAGCTGTTTTTT.

This clonotype was picked up many times. The chain links TRBV15 to TRBJ2-3, with a weak D call TRBD2 (6 bases). Trimming pared 3 bases from V and 0 bases from J, leaving 13 bases between. This CDR3 has 16 amino acids. Germline values: CDR1 LNHNV, CDR2 YYDKDF (reference sequence). The CDR3 nucleotides are TGTGCCACCAGCAGGGGAAGCGGGTCGAGCACAGATACGCAGTATTTT. Amino acid sequence: CATSRGSGSSTDTQYF.

CDR3: CASSHTGGQETQYF. The CDR3 DNA sequence: TGTGCCAGCTCACATACAGGGGGCCAAGAGACCCAGTACTTC. This chain connects TRBV18 to TRBJ2-5, with 8 positions matching TRBD1. Looked up from germline, CDR1 is KGHSH and CDR2 is LQKENI. The CDR3 has 14 amino acids. Germline trimming cut 4 bases from V and 1 base from J; bases unmatched to any gene: 2.

This clonotype was recorded a few times. This chain links TRBV11-1 with TRBJ2-7; TRBD1 aligns across 7 bases. The CDR3 is made up of 18 amino acids. Germline values: CDR1 SGHAT, CDR2 FQDESV (reference sequence). V dropped 4 bases and J dropped 3; count of bases not matched to a gene: 18. CDR3 protein: CASSSSRYPGTDLYEQYF. The CDR3 DNA follows: TGTGCCAGCAGCTCCTCCCGCTACCCCGGGACAGACCTCTACGAGCAGTACTTC.

This clonotype was detected ten times or more. This chain links TRBV5-1 with TRBJ2-7, with 10 bases aligning to TRBD1. This CDR3 contains 14 residues. The trim removed 2 bases at V and 6 bases at J, leaving 5 bases unmatched. Germline CDR1 SGHRS, CDR2 YFSETQ. CDR3 sequence (DNA): TGCGCCAGCAGCTTAGGGACAGGGGTTTCCGAGCAGTACTTC. Protein product: CASSLGTGVSEQYF.

This clonotype was counted between two and nine times. The rearrangement links TRBV14 to TRBJ2-2; 9 bases fit TRBD2. This CDR3 region has 16 residues. Germline V lookup: CDR1 SGHDN, CDR2 FVKESK. V lost 3 bases, J lost 4 bases, and 6 bases stayed unmatched. The CDR3: CASSHLSGRGTGELFF. Here the CDR3 DNA reads TGTGCCAGCAGCCATCTTAGCGGGAGAGGCACCGGGGAGCTGTTTTTT.

This clonotype was counted between two and nine times. The chain employs TRBV2 and TRBJ2-7; 14 nucleotides line up with TRBD2. The CDR3 extends over 14 amino acids. Germline V gene sequence: CDR1 SNHLY, CDR2 FYNNEI. With V trimmed by 8 bases and J by 6 bases, 6 bases remained unmatched. This chain's CDR3 is CASGPGLAGVEQYF. CDR3 in DNA: TGTGCCAGCGGCCCGGGACTAGCGGGGGTCGAGCAGTACTTC.

This clonotype has just a few counts. The chain links TRBV12-3 or TRBV12-4 to TRBJ1-1, with TRBD1 as a possible D gene (6 bases). The V end lost 4 bases, the J end lost 4 bases, and 13 bases lay between the germline ends. The CDR3 runs 14 residues. CDR3: CASSSMAGVTEAFF. CDR3 sequence (DNA): TGTGCCAGCAGTTCCATGGCAGGGGTCACTGAAGCTTTCTTT.

A few counts support this clonotype. The V gene is TRBV6-2 or TRBV6-3, the J gene TRBJ2-7; 7 bases align to TRBD2. Germline V gives CDR1 MNHEY, CDR2 SVGEGT. The CDR3 totals 17 residues. V lost 1 base, J lost 0 bases, and 9 bases stayed unmatched. The CDR3 nucleotides read TGTGCCAGCAGTTACTTTCCTAGCGGTCCTTTCTCCTACGAGCAGTACTTC. Its protein is CASSYFPSGPFSYEQYF.

This clonotype was detected a few times. The rearrangement joins TRBV20-1 to TRBJ2-7, with D possibly being TRBD1 (5 bases). The V end lost 3 bases, the J end lost 2 bases, and 17 bases lay between the germline ends. The CDR3 totals 15 residues. Germline V CDR1 and CDR2: DFQATT, SNEGSKA (reference sequence). The CDR3 DNA sequence: TGCAGTGCTAGTGGGGCAGTTGGGGCGACCTACGAGCAGTACTTC. This codes for CSASGAVGATYEQYF.

This rearrangement joins TRBV20-1 to TRBJ1-1, with a weak D call TRBD1 (6 bases). Germline values: CDR1 DFQATT, CDR2 SNEGSKA (reference sequence). CDR3 length: 12 residues. Trimming stripped 7 bases from V and 7 bases from J, with 16 bases between. The CDR3 sequence is CSVTQGRGEAFF. The CDR3 DNA is TGCAGTGTTACACAGGGCAGGGGTGAAGCTTTCTTT.

The chain couples TRBV12-3 or TRBV12-4 to TRBJ2-2; either TRBD1 or TRBD2 may fit D (6 bases each). With 7 bases removed from V and 2 bases from J, the gap between germline ends came to 14 bases. There are 15 residues in the CDR3. The CDR3 sequence: CASTPGAGNTGELFF. The CDR3, as DNA: TGTGCCAGCACCCCGGGGGCTGGAAACACCGGGGAGCTGTTTTTT.

In its sample, this clonotype was seen many times. The chain recombines TRBV6-1 with TRBJ1-2, with D uncertain. Trimming removed 0 bases from V and 4 bases from J, with 6 bases in between. Germline V gene sequence: CDR1 MNHNS, CDR2 SASEGT. This CDR3 spans 13 amino acids. The CDR3 reads CASSEAQIYGYTF. The CDR3 DNA reads as TGTGCCAGCAGTGAAGCACAGATCTATGGCTACACCTTC.

V is TRBV11-2 and J is TRBJ2-3, with D tentatively TRBD2 (5 bases). The length of the CDR3 is 13 residues. CDR1 and CDR2 from the germline V gene are SGHAT and FQNNGV. The CDR3 region has the DNA TGTGCAGTCGGGGTTTTCGGCACAGATACGCAGTATTTT. It translates to CAVGVFGTDTQYF.

At least ten counts were recorded for this clonotype. CDR3 loop: CASSLDPPGEQFF. Here the CDR3 DNA reads TGTGCCAGCAGCTTAGACCCCCCCGGCGAGCAGTTCTTC. The chain employs TRBV11-2 and TRBJ2-1; D ambiguous. The germline CDR1 and CDR2 sequences are SGHAT and FQNNGV. This CDR3 is built from 13 residues. V lost 0 bases and J 10 bases, leaving 10 bases between the germline ends.

V gene TRBV5-5 combines with J gene TRBJ2-1; possibly TRBD1 for D (6 bases). The V end lost 0 bases, the J end lost 2 bases, and 9 bases lay between the germline ends. The CDR3 has 15 residues. The germline V gene has CDR1 SGHKS and CDR2 YYEKEE (reference sequence). In nucleotides, the CDR3 is TGTGCCAGCAGCTTGGACAGGGTACCCTACAATGAGCAGTTCTTC. It specifies CASSLDRVPYNEQFF.

This clonotype was picked up many times. The chain recombines TRBV7-2 with TRBJ2-5; D possibly uses TRBD1 or TRBD2 (5 bases each). Trimming took off 1 base at V and 4 bases at J, with 13 bases between the two ends. Germline CDR1 reads SGHTA; CDR2 reads FQGNSA. The CDR3 runs 15 residues. The CDR3 bases are TGTGCCAGCAGCTTAGGGGGGATTGTAGGAGAGACCCAGTACTTC. Translated, it gives CASSLGGIVGETQYF.

This clonotype has just a few counts. This chain connects TRBV7-2 to TRBJ1-6, with D perhaps TRBD1 (5 bases). Germline V gene sequence: CDR1 SGHTA, CDR2 FQGNSA. The CDR3 sequence is 17 residues long. V dropped 1 base and J dropped 7 bases, with 17 bases sitting between them. The CDR3 loop reads CASSLGFGGLSNSPLHF. The CDR3 DNA sequence: TGTGCCAGCAGCTTAGGCTTCGGGGGACTGTCCAATTCACCCCTCCACTTT.